This TCR beta chain was documented in a study of blood T cell repertoires in COVID-19. In the study overall: Whether acute or convalescent, the COVID-19 samples came from the United States, Italy and Spain. Sample material is recorded as cDNA or gDNA derived from T cells, B-cell-depleted T cells, or PBMCs.

CDR3 length: 15 residues. Per the germline V gene, CDR1 is MNHNY and CDR2 is SVGAGI (reference sequence). The junction had 2 bases not matched to a gene; V was cut back by 0 bases and J by 2 bases. Study processing details: Reference gene primer amplification in the assay estimated nucleated cell counts. The assay was immunoSEQ multiplex PCR, and TCRdb's table has in-frame clones only and misses some. The D gene and trimming were derived from the DNA, and the V and J assignments and clone size from that table. The sample records roughly 70,000 clones, around 93% being singletons. The chain is built from TRBV6-6 and TRBJ2-5, with TRBD2 identical over 8 bases. Sequencing used peripheral blood. The source is a woman aged 60 to 75 with active COVID-19. The CDR3 bases are TGTGCCAGCAGTTACTCGAGCGGGGGTCAAGAGACCCAGTACTTC. Translating gives CASSYSSGGQETQYF.